This T cell receptor (beta chain) was recovered during a study of technical replicates of blood from several donors. Sequenced by immunoSEQ multiplex PCR; TCRdb stores in-frame clones only, minus some. The table lists some 93,000 clones, 95% of them singletons. This CDR3 is built from 14 residues. Looked up from germline, CDR1 is SGDLS and CDR2 is YYNGEE. Trimming removed 3 bases from V and 3 bases from J, with 11 bases in between. The sequence derives from a human donor in good health. The gene calls are TRBV9 and TRBJ2-3; perhaps TRBD2 as D (6 bases). What was sequenced was T cells isolated from PBMCs. Here the CDR3 reads CASSAEGRTDTQYF. For the CDR3, the DNA is TGTGCCAGCAGCGCCGAAGGGAGGACAGATACGCAGTATTTT.